Below, one T cell receptor (beta chain) is given with its context. Its specificity is not known. The data were obtained in a study of cytotoxic CD8 clonotypes in ibrutinib-treated CLL. Overall study: The cohort had over ten relapsed/refractory and approximately 14 treatment-naive patients, some 18 IGHV unmutated.

Clones were sequenced by immunoSEQ multiplex PCR, and TCRdb holds only the in-frame ones, with some missing. The sample yields about 200,000 clones, just under 80% seen once. This CDR3 comprises 13 residues. The germline gives CDR1 LNHDA, CDR2 SQIVND (reference sequence). With 4 bases removed from V and 4 bases from J, the gap between germline ends came to 10 bases. General observations from the study: Clonality went up at the time of ibrutinib response, stayed stable in sustained remission, and later dropped back toward its baseline level at progression.

V and J are TRBV19 and TRBJ1-2; D not certain. This receptor was obtained from a human donor with chronic lymphocytic leukemia. The sequencing used PBMCs, collected after 12 months of ibrutinib treatment. This chain's CDR3 is CASSNGRLYGYTF. Written as DNA, the CDR3 is TGTGCCAGTAGTAACGGACGGCTCTATGGCTACACCTTC.